This T cell receptor beta chain was identified in a study of T-cell reconstitution after alpha-beta-depleted transplantation in children (dated by TCRdb to 2016 to 2017). Looking at the study overall: Using TCR repertoire profiling, the study quantitatively followed how T-cell immune reconstitution unfolded in children after TCRalphabeta/CD19-depleted allogeneic hematopoietic cell transplantation. General conclusions and limits of the study: The frequencies of hyperexpanded clones fell over the following months, and after one year, T-cell counts and TCRbeta diversity were mostly attributed to newly produced T cells. The high TCRbeta diversity at day 60 in some patients was ascribed to recipient T cells and intrathymic progenitors that had survived conditioning. Apparently early alphabetaT-cell count recovery about two months after transplant reportedly relied on only several hundred rapidly expanded clones derived from non-depleted graft cells.

The germline V end is reduced by 2 bases and the J end by 8 bases; junction bases left unmatched: 11. Including cysteine and phenylalanine, the CDR3 has 16 amino acids. Kept here is only the CDR3 DNA, which spans 48 bases and is read in frame from base 1. CDR1 and CDR2, per the germline V gene, are SGHTA and FQGTGA. Regarding this clonotype: Its antigen remains unidentified. One base away there is no much larger clone; base qualities are not given.

The library was built by means of PCR. TCRdb records Illumina HiSeq 2500 as the sequencer. Molecular barcoding was employed in the preparation of TCR libraries, with unique molecular identifiers being used to normalize TCRbeta repertoire quantification. TCRdb passed the public sequencing reads through fastp at Q25 and MiXCR, retaining productive beta sequences. Each record represents a unique CDR3 protein, reported with the most common genes and DNA among its rows. In this sample the table shows 800,000 to 1,000,000 distinct CDR3 sequences, 25% to 35% of which occur a single time. Clones ranked in the top ten supply roughly 27% of the sample. Taken with the paper, the label for treatment or condition translates to: allogeneic hematopoietic cell transplantation with graft depleted of TCRalphabeta T cells and CD19 B cells. Transplant recipients were children who received TCRalphabeta/CD19-depleted allogeneic hematopoietic cell grafts.

The V and J genes are TRBV7-3 and TRBJ2-3, and 9 junction bases match TRBD2. The receptor was isolated from a boy younger than two who had a stem cell transplant for SCID, so the T cells may come from the graft donor. The material sequenced was PBMCs, mostly from graft donor cells, taken 360 days after TCRalphabeta/CD19-depleted stem cell transplant. The bases read TGTGCCAGCAGCTTACGTTCTAGCGGGGAGTTGGGTACGCAGTATTTT. Its protein reads: CASSLRSSGELGTQYF.